This TCR beta chain came from a study of OX40 agonist ivuxolimab in advanced cancers. V lost 1 base and J lost 6, with 4 bases in between. The CDR3 contains 11 residues. The germline V gene has CDR1 SGHAT and CDR2 FQNNGV. The study's findings and limits: Both blood CD4+ and CD8+ T cells showed clonal growth by week 6 at 0.1 to 3.0 mg/kg. Some of the nonresponding patients also showed low levels of normalized T-cell clonal expansion.

Profiling relied on immunoSEQ multiplex PCR, and the TCRdb table lists in-frame clones only, not all of them. The sample lists some 7,900 clones; around 80% were seen once. A word on this clone: Its specificity is not known.

The V and J genes are TRBV11-2 and TRBJ2-7; D is uncertain. The specimen comprised CD4+ or CD8+ T cells sorted from blood, sampled in a trial of the OX40 agonist ivuxolimab. This TCR was sampled from an adult with an advanced solid tumor such as melanoma, head and neck, liver or kidney cancer. The CDR3 is CASSLGSEQYF. The CDR3 coding sequence is TGTGCCAGCAGCTTAGGATCCGAGCAGTACTTC.